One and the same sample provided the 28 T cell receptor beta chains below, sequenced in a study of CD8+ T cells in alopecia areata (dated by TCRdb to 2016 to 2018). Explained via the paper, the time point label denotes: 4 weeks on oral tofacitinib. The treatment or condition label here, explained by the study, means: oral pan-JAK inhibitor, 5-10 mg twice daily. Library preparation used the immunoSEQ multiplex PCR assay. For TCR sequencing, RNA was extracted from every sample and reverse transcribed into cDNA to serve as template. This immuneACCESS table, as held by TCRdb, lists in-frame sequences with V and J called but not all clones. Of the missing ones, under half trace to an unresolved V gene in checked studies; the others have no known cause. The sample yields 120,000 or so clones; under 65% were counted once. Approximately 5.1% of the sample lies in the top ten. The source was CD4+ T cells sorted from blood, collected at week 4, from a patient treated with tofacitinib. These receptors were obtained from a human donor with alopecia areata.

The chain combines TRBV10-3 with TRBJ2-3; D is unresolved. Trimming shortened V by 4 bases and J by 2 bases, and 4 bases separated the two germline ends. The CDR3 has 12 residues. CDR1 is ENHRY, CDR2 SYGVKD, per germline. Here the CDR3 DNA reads TGTGCCATCAGTGGTGACACAGATACGCAGTATTTT. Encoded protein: CAISGDTDTQYF.

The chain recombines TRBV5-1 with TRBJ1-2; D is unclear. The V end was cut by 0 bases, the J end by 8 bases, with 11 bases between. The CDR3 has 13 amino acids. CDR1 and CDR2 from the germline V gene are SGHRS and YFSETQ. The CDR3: CASSLAEYGGYTF. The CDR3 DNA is TGCGCCAGCAGCTTGGCTGAATATGGAGGCTACACCTTC. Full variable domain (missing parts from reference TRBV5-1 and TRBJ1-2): KAGVTQTPRYLIKTRGQQVTLSCSPISGHRSVSWYQQTPGQGLQFLFEYFSETQRNKGNFPGRFSGRQFSNSRSEMNVSTLELGDSALYLCASSLAEYGGYTFGSGTRLTVV.

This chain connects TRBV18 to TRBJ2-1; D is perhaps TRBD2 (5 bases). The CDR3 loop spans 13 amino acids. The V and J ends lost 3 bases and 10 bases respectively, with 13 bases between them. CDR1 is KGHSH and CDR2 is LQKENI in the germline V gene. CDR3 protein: CASSPLPREEQFF. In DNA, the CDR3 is TGTGCCAGCTCACCTTTGCCGAGGGAGGAGCAGTTCTTC.

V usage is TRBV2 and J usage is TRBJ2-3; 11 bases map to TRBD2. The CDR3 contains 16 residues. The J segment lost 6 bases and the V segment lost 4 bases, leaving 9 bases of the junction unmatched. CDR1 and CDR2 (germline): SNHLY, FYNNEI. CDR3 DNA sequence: TGTGCCAGCAGTGGAGGTAGCGGGAGGGCCATCGATACGCAGTATTTT. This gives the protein CASSGGSGRAIDTQYF.

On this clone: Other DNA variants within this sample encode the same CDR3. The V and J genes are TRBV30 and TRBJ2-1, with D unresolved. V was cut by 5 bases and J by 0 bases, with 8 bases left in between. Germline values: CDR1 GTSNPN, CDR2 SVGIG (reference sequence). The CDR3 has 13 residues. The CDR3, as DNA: TGTGCCTGGGACTCCAGCTCCTACAATGAGCAGTTCTTC. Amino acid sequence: CAWDSSSYNEQFF.

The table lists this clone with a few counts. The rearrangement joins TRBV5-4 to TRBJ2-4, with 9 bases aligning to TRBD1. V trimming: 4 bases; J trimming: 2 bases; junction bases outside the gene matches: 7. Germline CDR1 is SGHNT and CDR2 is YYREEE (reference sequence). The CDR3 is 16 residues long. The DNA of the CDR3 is TGTGCCAGCAGCCTACCCGGGACAGGGTCCAAAAACATTCAGTACTTC. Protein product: CASSLPGTGSKNIQYF.

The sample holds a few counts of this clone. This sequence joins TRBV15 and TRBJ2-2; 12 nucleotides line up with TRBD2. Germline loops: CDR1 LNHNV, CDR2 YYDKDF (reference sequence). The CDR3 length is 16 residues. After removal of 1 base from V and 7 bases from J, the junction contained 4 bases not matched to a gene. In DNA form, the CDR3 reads TGTGCCACCAGCAGAGGCCGGACTAGCGGGATCGGGGAGCTGTTTTTT. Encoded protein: CATSRGRTSGIGELFF.

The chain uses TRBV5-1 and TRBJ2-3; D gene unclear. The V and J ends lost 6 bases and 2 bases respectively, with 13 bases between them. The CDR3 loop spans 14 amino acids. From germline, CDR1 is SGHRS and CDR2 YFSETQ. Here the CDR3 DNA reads TGCGCCAGCAAGAGTGTTAGCTTCACAGATACGCAGTATTTT. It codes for CASKSVSFTDTQYF.

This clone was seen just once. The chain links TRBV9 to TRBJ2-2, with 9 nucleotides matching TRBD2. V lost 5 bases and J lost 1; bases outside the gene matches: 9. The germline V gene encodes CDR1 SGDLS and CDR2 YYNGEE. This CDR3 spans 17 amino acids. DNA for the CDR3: TGTGCCAGCAGAGGCGGGAGGGCAGCCGAGAACACCGGGGAGCTGTTTTTT. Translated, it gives CASRGGRAAENTGELFF.

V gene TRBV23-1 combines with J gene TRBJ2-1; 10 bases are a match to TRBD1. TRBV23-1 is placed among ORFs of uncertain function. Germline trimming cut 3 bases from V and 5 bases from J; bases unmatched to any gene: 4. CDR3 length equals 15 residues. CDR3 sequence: CASSQGTGDNNEQFF. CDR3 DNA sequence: TGCGCCAGCAGTCAGGGGACAGGGGATAACAATGAGCAGTTCTTC.

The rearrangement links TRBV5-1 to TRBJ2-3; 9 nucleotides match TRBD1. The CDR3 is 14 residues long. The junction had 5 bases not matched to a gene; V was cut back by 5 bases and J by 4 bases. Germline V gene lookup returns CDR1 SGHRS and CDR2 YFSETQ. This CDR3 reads CASRKGTGSDTQYF. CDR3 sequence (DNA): TGCGCCAGCAGAAAAGGGACAGGGTCAGATACGCAGTATTTT.

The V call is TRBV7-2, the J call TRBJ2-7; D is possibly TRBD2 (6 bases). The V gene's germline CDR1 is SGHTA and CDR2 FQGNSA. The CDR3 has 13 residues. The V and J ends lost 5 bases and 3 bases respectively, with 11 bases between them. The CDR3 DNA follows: TGTGCCAGCAGCCGGCGGGACGGCTACGAGCAGTACTTC. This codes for CASSRRDGYEQYF.

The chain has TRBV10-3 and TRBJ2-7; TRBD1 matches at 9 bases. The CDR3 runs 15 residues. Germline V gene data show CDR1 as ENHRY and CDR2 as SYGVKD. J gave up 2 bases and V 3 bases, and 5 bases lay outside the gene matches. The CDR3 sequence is CAISDRTGGTYEQYF. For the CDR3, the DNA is TGTGCCATCAGTGATCGTACAGGGGGCACCTACGAGCAGTACTTC.

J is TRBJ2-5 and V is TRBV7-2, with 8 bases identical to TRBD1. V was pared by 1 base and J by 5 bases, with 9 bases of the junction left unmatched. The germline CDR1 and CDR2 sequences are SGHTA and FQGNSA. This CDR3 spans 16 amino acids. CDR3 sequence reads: CASSLVQGAARETQYF. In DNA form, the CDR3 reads TGTGCCAGCAGCTTAGTTCAGGGGGCGGCCCGGGAGACCCAGTACTTC.

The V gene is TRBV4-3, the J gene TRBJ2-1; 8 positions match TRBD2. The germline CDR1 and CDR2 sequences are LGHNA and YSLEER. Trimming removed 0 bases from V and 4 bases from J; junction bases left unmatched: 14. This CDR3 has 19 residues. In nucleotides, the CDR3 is TGCGCCAGCAGCCAAGATCGAAGGAGTAGCGGGACTTATTACAATGAGCAGTTCTTC. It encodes CASSQDRRSSGTYYNEQFF.

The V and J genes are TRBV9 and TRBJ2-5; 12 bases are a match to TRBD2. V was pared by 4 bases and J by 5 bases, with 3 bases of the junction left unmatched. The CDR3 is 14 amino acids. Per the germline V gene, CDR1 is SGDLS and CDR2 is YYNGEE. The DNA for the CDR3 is TGTGCCAGCAGCAGGACTAGCGGGGACGAGACCCAGTACTTC. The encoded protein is CASSRTSGDETQYF. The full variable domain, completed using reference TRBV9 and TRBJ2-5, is DSGVTQTPKHLITATGQRVTLRCSPRSGDLSVYWYQQSLDQGLQFLIQYYNGEERAKGNILERFSAQQFPDLHSELNLSSLELGDSALYFCASSRTSGDETQYFGPGTRLLVL.

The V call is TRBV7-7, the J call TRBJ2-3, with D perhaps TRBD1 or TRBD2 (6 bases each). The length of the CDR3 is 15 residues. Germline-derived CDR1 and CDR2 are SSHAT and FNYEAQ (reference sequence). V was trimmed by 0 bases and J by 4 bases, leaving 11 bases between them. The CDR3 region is CASSLAGGGADTQYF. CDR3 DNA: TGTGCCAGCAGCTTAGCGGGGGGCGGGGCAGATACGCAGTATTTT.

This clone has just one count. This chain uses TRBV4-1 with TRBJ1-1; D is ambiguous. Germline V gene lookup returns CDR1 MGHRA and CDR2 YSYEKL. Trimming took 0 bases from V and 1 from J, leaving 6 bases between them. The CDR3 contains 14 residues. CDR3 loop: CASSQEYSNTEAFF. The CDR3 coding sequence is TGCGCCAGCAGCCAAGAGTATTCGAACACTGAAGCTTTCTTT.

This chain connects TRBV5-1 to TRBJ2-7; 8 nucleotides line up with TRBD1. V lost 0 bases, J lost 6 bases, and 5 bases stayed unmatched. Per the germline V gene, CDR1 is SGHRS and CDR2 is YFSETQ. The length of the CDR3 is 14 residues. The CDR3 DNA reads TGCGCCAGCAGCTTGGATAGCAGGGGGCCCGAGCAGTACTTC. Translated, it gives CASSLDSRGPEQYF.

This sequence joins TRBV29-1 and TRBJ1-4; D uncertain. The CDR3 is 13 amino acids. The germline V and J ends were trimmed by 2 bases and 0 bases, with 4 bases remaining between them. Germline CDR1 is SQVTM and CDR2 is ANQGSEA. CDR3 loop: CSVESATNEKLFF. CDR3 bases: TGCAGCGTTGAATCAGCAACTAATGAAAAACTGTTTTTT. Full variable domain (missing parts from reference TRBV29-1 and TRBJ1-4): SAVISQKPSRDICQRGTSLTIQCQVDSQVTMMFWYRQQPGQSLTLIATANQGSEATYESGFVIDKFPISRPNLTFSTLTVSNMSPEDSSIYLCSVESATNEKLFFGSGTQLSVL.

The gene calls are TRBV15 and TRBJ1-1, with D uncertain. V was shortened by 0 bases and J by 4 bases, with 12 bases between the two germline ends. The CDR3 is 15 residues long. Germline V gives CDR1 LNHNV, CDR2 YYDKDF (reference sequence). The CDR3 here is CATSRDIAPGTEAFF. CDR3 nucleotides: TGTGCCACCAGCAGAGATATCGCCCCGGGCACTGAAGCTTTCTTT.

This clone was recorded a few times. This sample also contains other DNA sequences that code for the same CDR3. The CDR3: CAWSPQETQYF. DNA for the CDR3: TGTGCCTGGAGCCCTCAAGAGACCCAGTACTTC. The chain uses TRBV30 and TRBJ2-5; no clear D gene. Trimming took 3 bases from V and 2 from J, leaving 4 bases between them. CDR1 is GTSNPN, CDR2 SVGIG, per germline (reference sequence). This CDR3 has 11 residues.

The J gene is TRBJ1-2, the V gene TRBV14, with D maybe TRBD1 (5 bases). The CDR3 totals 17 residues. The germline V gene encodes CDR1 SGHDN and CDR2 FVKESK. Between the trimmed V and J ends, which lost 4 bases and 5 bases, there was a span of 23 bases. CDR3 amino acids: CASSLRDLPLRGYGYTF. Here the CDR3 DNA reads TGTGCCAGCAGCCTCCGGGACCTACCCCTCCGAGGTTATGGCTACACCTTC.

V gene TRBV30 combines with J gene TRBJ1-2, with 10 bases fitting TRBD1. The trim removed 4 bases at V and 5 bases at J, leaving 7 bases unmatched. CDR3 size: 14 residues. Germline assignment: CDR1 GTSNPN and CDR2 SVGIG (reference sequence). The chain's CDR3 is CAWTQTGGGYGYTF. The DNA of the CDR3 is TGTGCCTGGACCCAGACAGGGGGCGGGTATGGCTACACCTTC.

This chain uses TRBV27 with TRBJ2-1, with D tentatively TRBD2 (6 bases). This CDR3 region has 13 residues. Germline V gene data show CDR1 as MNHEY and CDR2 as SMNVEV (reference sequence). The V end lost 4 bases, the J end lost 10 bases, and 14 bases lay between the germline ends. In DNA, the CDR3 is TGTGCCAGCAGTTCAACGCGGGGCGGGGAGCAGTTCTTC. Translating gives CASSSTRGGEQFF.

The CDR3: CAWQGLAGGNEQFF. The CDR3 DNA is TGTGCCTGGCAGGGACTAGCGGGAGGCAATGAGCAGTTCTTC. The J gene is TRBJ2-1, the V gene TRBV30; 15 bases fit TRBD2. The germline V gene has CDR1 GTSNPN and CDR2 SVGIG (reference sequence). V shed 5 bases and J 6 bases; nucleotides not matched to a gene: 2. CDR3 length: 14 residues.

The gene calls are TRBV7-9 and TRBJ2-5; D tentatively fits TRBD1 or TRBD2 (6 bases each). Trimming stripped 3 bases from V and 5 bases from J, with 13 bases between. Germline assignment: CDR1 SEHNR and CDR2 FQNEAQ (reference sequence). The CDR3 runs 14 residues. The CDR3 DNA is TGTGCCAGCAGCTTGATGGAAGGGGGGGAGACCCAGTACTTC. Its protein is CASSLMEGGETQYF.

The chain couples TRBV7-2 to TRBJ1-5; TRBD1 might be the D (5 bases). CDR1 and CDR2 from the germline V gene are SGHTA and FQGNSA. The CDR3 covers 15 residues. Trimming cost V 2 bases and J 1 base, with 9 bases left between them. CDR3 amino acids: CASSLQGGSNQPQHF. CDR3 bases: TGTGCCAGCAGCTTACAGGGAGGAAGCAATCAGCCCCAGCATTTT.